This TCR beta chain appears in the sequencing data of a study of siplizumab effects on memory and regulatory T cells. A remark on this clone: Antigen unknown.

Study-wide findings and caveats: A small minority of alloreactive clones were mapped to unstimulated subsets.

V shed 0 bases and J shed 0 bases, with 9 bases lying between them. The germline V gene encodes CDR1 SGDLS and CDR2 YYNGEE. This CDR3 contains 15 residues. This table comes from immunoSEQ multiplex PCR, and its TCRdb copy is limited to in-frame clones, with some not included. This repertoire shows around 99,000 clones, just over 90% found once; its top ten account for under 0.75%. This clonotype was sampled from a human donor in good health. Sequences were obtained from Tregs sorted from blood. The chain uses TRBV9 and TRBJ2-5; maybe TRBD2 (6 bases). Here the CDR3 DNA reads TGTGCCAGCAGCGTAGGGACTACCAACCAAGAGACCCAGTACTTC. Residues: CASSVGTTNQETQYF.